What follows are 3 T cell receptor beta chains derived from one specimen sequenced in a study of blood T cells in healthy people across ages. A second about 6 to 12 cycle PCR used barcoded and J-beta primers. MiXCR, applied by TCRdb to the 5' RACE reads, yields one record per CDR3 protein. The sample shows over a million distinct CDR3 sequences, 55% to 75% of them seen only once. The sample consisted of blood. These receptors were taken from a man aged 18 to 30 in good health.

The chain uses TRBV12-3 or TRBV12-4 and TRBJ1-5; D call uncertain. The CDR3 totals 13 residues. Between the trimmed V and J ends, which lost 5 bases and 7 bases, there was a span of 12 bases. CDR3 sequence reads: CASSRDTRQPQHF. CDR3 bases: TGTGCCAGCAGTCGGGATACTAGACAGCCCCAGCATTTT.

The DNA for the CDR3 is TGTGCCAGCATCGCTGGGACTAGCTGGGAGACCCAGTACTTC. Translation gives CASIAGTSWETQYF. The rearrangement joins TRBV7-8 to TRBJ2-5; 9 bases are shared with TRBD2. Germline loops: CDR1 SGHVS, CDR2 FQNEAQ. The trim removed 7 bases at V and 5 bases at J, leaving 8 bases unmatched. The CDR3 loop spans 14 amino acids. The variable domain in full, completed from reference TRBV7-8 and TRBJ2-5, reads GAGVSQSPRYKVAKRGQDVALRCDPISGHVSLFWYQQALGQGPEFLTYFQNEAQLDKSGLPSDRFFAERPEGSVSTLKIQRTQQEDSAVYLCASIAGTSWETQYFGPGTRLLVL.

The CDR3 loop reads CASSYRTGARTEAFF. CDR3 in DNA: TGTGCCAGCAGTTACCGAACAGGCGCTCGCACTGAAGCTTTCTTT. The rearrangement joins TRBV6-5 to TRBJ1-1, with D maybe TRBD1 (5 bases). V gave up 2 bases and J gave up 4 bases, with 14 bases separating them. CDR1 is MNHEY and CDR2 is SVGAGI in the germline V gene. The CDR3 is made up of 15 amino acids.